This T cell receptor beta chain was captured by sequencing in a study of cytomegalovirus exposure and HLA in healthy donors. Overall study context: Researchers previously reported finding fewer than 120 million unique TCR beta sequences from 170 million or so T cells.

The CDR3 contains 14 residues. V trimming: 5 bases; J trimming: 8 bases; junction bases outside the gene matches: 7. Looked up from germline, CDR1 is SGHTA and CDR2 is FQGNSA. Study-level results: Among the most significant clusters, several appeared linked to common viral pathogens in a later analysis. In a later analysis, donors in an Asian-associated ancestry cluster reportedly had fewer N-insertions in productive TCRs than the cohort mean.

With respect to this clone: The antigen remains unidentified.

The PCR had 60 Vbeta and 13 Jbeta primers. TCRdb's copy holds only in-frame clones and misses some; the assay was immunoSEQ multiplex PCR. The sample lists roughly 150,000 clones; around 78% were seen once. The rearrangement uses TRBV7-2 and TRBJ2-1, with 9 bases lining up with TRBD1. Sample: PBMCs. The TCR was taken from a woman between 40 and 55 years old in good health and CMV-seropositive. The DNA for the CDR3 is TGTGCCAGCAGCCGAATACAGGGGGCTTATGAGCAGTTCTTC. Amino acids: CASSRIQGAYEQFF. Full variable domain (missing parts from reference TRBV7-2 and TRBJ2-1): GAGVSQSPSNKVTEKGKDVELRCDPISGHTALYWYRQSLGQGLEFLIYFQGNSAPDKSGLPSDRFSAERTGGSVSTLTIQRTQQEDSAVYLCASSRIQGAYEQFFGPGTRLTVL.